This TCR beta chain is from a study of blood T cell repertoires in COVID-19. Study at large: Sample material is recorded as cDNA or gDNA derived from T cells, B-cell-depleted T cells, or PBMCs.

Original handling: Using reference gene primer amplification, nucleated cell counts were estimated. The repertoire was sequenced with immunoSEQ multiplex PCR; TCRdb's copy has only in-frame clones and lacks some. D and trimming were read from the DNA, whereas the V and J calls and clone size are those reported in that table. In the table there are under 140,000 clones, 87% of which are singletons. In germline, CDR1 is KGHDR, CDR2 SFDVKD. CDR3 length: 13 amino acids. Trimming shortened V by 7 bases and J by 0 bases, and 8 bases separated the two germline ends. Specimen: peripheral blood. The chain links TRBV24-1 to TRBJ1-1, with D possibly TRBD1 on 5 matching bases. This TCR derives from a human donor in a cohort sampled during active COVID-19. The chain's CDR3 is CATRDTVNTEAFF. For the CDR3, the DNA is TGTGCCACCAGGGACACTGTGAACACTGAAGCTTTCTTT.